These 25 T cell receptor beta chains were all obtained from the same sample, sequenced in a study of T cells in tuberculosis. Data came from immunoSEQ multiplex PCR; TCRdb stores just in-frame clones and leaves some out. The table shows about 30,000 clones, with around 90% occurring only once. The material sequenced was PBMCs. Source of these receptors: a donor aged 10-29 years with latent tuberculosis or without tuberculosis infection.

The count of this clone is one. The chain employs TRBV2 and TRBJ1-5; 9 bases line up with TRBD1. J lost 5 bases, V lost 6 bases, and 8 bases had no gene match. Germline V CDR1 and CDR2: SNHLY, FYNNEI. This CDR3 is built from 15 residues. The CDR3 loop reads CASRPGQGMYQPQHF. In DNA, the CDR3 is TGTGCCAGCAGACCCGGACAGGGGATGTATCAGCCCCAGCATTTT.

This clone was recorded once. The chain employs TRBV7-2 and TRBJ1-5, with D maybe TRBD1 (5 bases). The CDR3 length is 14 residues. Germline V gene lookup returns CDR1 SGHTA and CDR2 FQGNSA. Trimming removed 0 bases at V and 5 bases at J, with 8 bases between. CDR3: CASSLAGAYQPQHF. The CDR3 region has the DNA TGTGCCAGCAGCTTAGCAGGGGCATATCAGCCCCAGCATTTT.

The genes are TRBV19 and TRBJ1-6; tentatively, D is TRBD1 (6 bases). Germline loops: CDR1 LNHDA, CDR2 SQIVND (reference sequence). V lost 9 bases and J 3 bases, leaving 9 bases between the germline ends. CDR3 length: 13 amino acids. CDR3 region: CASRQDYNSPLHF. In DNA form, the CDR3 reads TGTGCCAGCAGACAGGACTATAATTCACCCCTCCACTTT.

The J gene is TRBJ2-7, the V gene TRBV7-9, with 7 bases aligning to TRBD1. CDR3 length equals 14 residues. V lost 5 bases, J lost 5 bases, and 9 bases stayed unmatched. From germline, CDR1 is SEHNR and CDR2 FQNEAQ (reference sequence). The CDR3 reads CASSPTGWRHEQYF. For the CDR3, the DNA is TGTGCCAGCAGCCCGACAGGGTGGAGGCACGAGCAGTACTTC.

The chain has TRBV28 and TRBJ1-5; maybe TRBD1 (5 bases). Germline loops: CDR1 MDHEN, CDR2 SYDVKM. V dropped 6 bases and J dropped 9 bases, with 9 bases sitting between them. This CDR3 comprises 11 residues. The CDR3: CASSWGGPQHF. The CDR3 nucleotides are TGTGCCAGCAGCTGGGGGGGGCCCCAGCATTTT.

The chain recombines TRBV27 with TRBJ1-6; 7 nucleotides agree with TRBD1. The V and J ends lost 6 bases and 8 bases, in that order; junction bases with no gene match: 13. This CDR3 is built from 16 residues. Germline V gene lookup returns CDR1 MNHEY and CDR2 SMNVEV (reference sequence). The DNA of the CDR3 is TGTGCCAGCAGGAGGGACATGACCAGGGGGGATTCACCCCTCCACTTT. It codes for CASRRDMTRGDSPLHF.

The gene calls are TRBV19 and TRBJ2-2; possible D gene TRBD2, 6 bases. CDR1 is LNHDA and CDR2 is SQIVND in the germline V gene (reference sequence). The CDR3 totals 15 residues. V was clipped by 6 bases and J by 6 bases, with 17 bases between them. The CDR3 DNA is TGTGCCAGTAGGGTCGGAGGGGCAATCTCCGGGGAGCTGTTTTTT. Translating it yields CASRVGGAISGELFF.

This clone came up a few times. V usage is TRBV11-2 and J usage is TRBJ1-5; D uncertain. The V end lost 5 bases, the J end lost 5 bases, and 10 bases lay between the germline ends. The CDR3 spans 13 residues. Germline assignment: CDR1 SGHAT and CDR2 FQNNGV. The CDR3 sequence is CASSTRGDQPQHF. DNA for the CDR3: TGTGCCAGCAGCACCCGGGGTGATCAGCCCCAGCATTTT.

This clone has just a few counts. The chain is built from TRBV19 and TRBJ1-6; D unresolved. The CDR3 totals 13 residues. The V and J ends lost 4 bases and 9 bases respectively, with 10 bases between them. The germline V gene has CDR1 LNHDA and CDR2 SQIVND (reference sequence). The CDR3 nucleotides read TGTGCCAGTAGTACCCGGGAAGCTTCACCCCTCCACTTT. Translation gives CASSTREASPLHF.

V and J are TRBV7-7 and TRBJ2-1, with 12 bases that match TRBD1. This CDR3 has 15 residues. V was clipped by 5 bases and J by 7 bases; unmatched bases: 6. Germline loops: CDR1 SSHAT, CDR2 FNYEAQ (reference sequence). The CDR3 spells CASSTGQGARNEQFF. In nucleotides, the CDR3 is TGTGCCAGCAGCACGGGACAGGGGGCGAGGAATGAGCAGTTCTTC.

This clone is a singleton in its sample. This sequence joins TRBV7-2 and TRBJ2-3, with D perhaps matching TRBD1 (5 bases). V was pared by 1 base and J by 2 bases, with 13 bases between. Germline V lookup: CDR1 SGHTA, CDR2 FQGNSA. The CDR3 has 16 residues. CDR3 residues: CASSLGRAENTDTQYF. The CDR3 DNA is TGTGCCAGCAGCTTAGGCAGGGCTGAAAACACAGATACGCAGTATTTT.

To note about this clone: The junction does not match germline at one end; this may be a read error. The CDR3 DNA sequence: TGTGCCAGTAGTATCTCCGAACAGGGGGTGAATACTTTCTTC. Translation gives CASSISEQGVNTFF. V and J are TRBV19 and TRBJ1-2, with TRBD1 matching over 8 bases. Looked up from germline, CDR1 is LNHDA and CDR2 is SQIVND (reference sequence). CDR3 length: 14 amino acids.

This chain uses TRBV27 with TRBJ1-4, with a weak D call TRBD1 (5 bases). The CDR3 is 16 amino acids. CDR1 and CDR2 from the germline V gene are MNHEY and SMNVEV (reference sequence). Trimming shortened V by 3 bases and J by 7 bases, and 18 bases separated the two germline ends. The CDR3 sequence is CASSLGGSLSGEKLFF. The DNA of the CDR3 is TGTGCCAGCAGTTTGGGGGGGAGCCTATCTGGTGAAAAACTGTTTTTT.

The gene calls are TRBV5-1 and TRBJ1-3; 8 positions match TRBD1. The trim removed 4 bases at V and 4 bases at J, leaving 10 bases unmatched. This CDR3 spans 16 amino acids. Germline V gene sequence: CDR1 SGHRS, CDR2 YFSETQ. The CDR3 nucleotides are TGCGCCAGCAGCACCGACAGGGGTTTATCGGGAAACACCATATATTTT. As protein: CASSTDRGLSGNTIYF.

V and J are TRBV9 and TRBJ2-4, with TRBD1 matching over 10 bases. The CDR3 has 13 residues. V shed 5 bases, J shed 7 bases, and the junction held 3 bases outside the gene matches. The germline V gene has CDR1 SGDLS and CDR2 YYNGEE. The CDR3 region is CASRGTGENIQYF. As DNA, the CDR3 is TGTGCCAGCAGAGGGACAGGGGAGAACATTCAGTACTTC.

The chain employs TRBV5-6 and TRBJ2-3, with 8 bases aligning to TRBD1. The CDR3 has 14 residues. Trimming at V came to 2 bases and at J to 5 bases, leaving 4 bases not matched to a gene. Germline V lookup: CDR1 SGHDT, CDR2 YYEEEE. CDR3 sequence: CASSFGQGVDTQYF. The CDR3 DNA reads as TGTGCCAGCAGCTTCGGACAGGGCGTAGATACGCAGTATTTT. The variable domain in full, with the rest retrieved from reference TRBV5-6 and TRBJ2-3, is DAGVTQSPTHLIKTRGQQVTLRCSPKSGHDTVSWYQQALGQGPQFIFQYYEEEERQRGNFPDRFSGHQFPNYSSELNVNALLLGDSALYLCASSFGQGVDTQYFGPGTRLTVL.

The rearrangement uses TRBV7-2 and TRBJ2-3; D unclear. Germline lookup yields CDR1 SGHTA and CDR2 FQGNSA. Trimming shortened V by 1 base and J by 0 bases, and 8 bases separated the two germline ends. The CDR3 totals 15 residues. The CDR3 protein is CASSLVAGSTDTQYF. Here the CDR3 DNA reads TGTGCCAGCAGCTTAGTCGCAGGCAGCACAGATACGCAGTATTTT.

V and J are TRBV10-3 and TRBJ1-1, with D hard to call. There are 14 residues in the CDR3. V was pared by 4 bases and J by 1 base, with 10 bases between. CDR1 and CDR2 (germline): ENHRY, SYGVKD. The CDR3 reads CAISAQASNTEAFF. In DNA, the CDR3 is TGTGCCATCAGTGCCCAGGCATCGAACACTGAAGCTTTCTTT.

This rearrangement joins TRBV5-4 to TRBJ2-7; D is possibly TRBD1 (6 bases). Germline V CDR1 and CDR2: SGHNT, YYREEE (reference sequence). CDR3 length: 13 residues. Trimming removed 2 bases from V and 5 bases from J, with 11 bases in between. This CDR3 reads CASSFQGSHEQYF. DNA of the CDR3: TGTGCCAGCAGCTTTCAGGGGAGCCACGAGCAGTACTTC.

The V gene is TRBV12-5, the J gene TRBJ1-3; the match to TRBD1 covers 10 bases. Germline assignment: CDR1 LGHNT and CDR2 FRNRAP. Trimming removed 5 bases from V and 8 bases from J; junction bases left unmatched: 6. The CDR3 extends over 14 amino acids. CDR3 DNA sequence: TGTGCTAGTGGTAAGGGACAGGGGATCGACACCATATATTTT. As protein: CASGKGQGIDTIYF.

V is TRBV5-6 and J is TRBJ2-1; the D gene is possibly TRBD2 (7 bases). The CDR3 is 15 residues long. Germline V gene sequence: CDR1 SGHDT, CDR2 YYEEEE. Deletions cut 0 bases from V and 13 bases from J, with 20 bases between. In DNA form, the CDR3 reads TGTGCCAGCAGCTTGGGAGCGGGACACCTCAGGGAACAGTTCTTC. Translated, it gives CASSLGAGHLREQFF.

This chain connects TRBV6-4 to TRBJ2-3; a weak D match, TRBD2 (6 bases). Germline CDR1 reads MRHNA; CDR2 reads SNTAGT. Between the trimmed V and J ends, which lost 6 bases and 0 bases, there was a span of 10 bases. The CDR3 runs 14 residues. In DNA, the CDR3 is TGTGCCAGCAGCGGGGGTAGGAGCACAGATACGCAGTATTTT. It specifies CASSGGRSTDTQYF.

The chain links TRBV9 to TRBJ2-5, with D tentatively TRBD2 (5 bases). Trimming stripped 4 bases from V and 4 bases from J, with 20 bases between. The CDR3 is made up of 16 amino acids. The V gene's germline CDR1 is SGDLS and CDR2 YYNGEE. The CDR3 region has the DNA TGTGCCAGCAGCCCTTCGGCGGGCGGACCCGGAGAGACCCAGTACTTC. This gives the protein CASSPSAGGPGETQYF.

This clone has a handful of counts. The chain combines TRBV6-6 with TRBJ2-2; D is unclear. The germline V and J ends were trimmed by 8 bases and 0 bases, with 10 bases remaining between them. Germline V CDR1 and CDR2: MNHNY, SVGAGI (reference sequence). The CDR3 contains 14 residues. CDR3 sequence reads: CASFEHPNTGELFF. In DNA, the CDR3 is TGTGCCAGCTTTGAACACCCGAACACCGGGGAGCTGTTTTTT.

On this clone itself: A junction boundary mismatches the germline segment, possibly from a read error. The chain carries TRBV10-2 and TRBJ1-1, with D tentatively TRBD1 (5 bases). In germline, CDR1 is WSHSY, CDR2 SAAADI. The CDR3 length is 13 residues. The CDR3 bases are TGCGCCAGCAAGGGGTACGTGAACGCTGAAGCTTTCTTT. It yields the protein CASKGYVNAEAFF.